These T cell receptor beta chains were read from a single sample in a study of cytomegalovirus exposure and HLA in healthy donors. Some clones are missing from TCRdb's copy, which holds only in-frame ones; the method was immunoSEQ multiplex PCR. The sample comprises some 150,000 clones, over 75% of which are singletons, and about 4.4% rests with the top ten. The sequenced material came from PBMCs. The source of these receptors is a man aged 40-49 years in good health and CMV-seronegative. Each CDR3 is given with its conserved first and last residue. D genes are given only for firm matches. Expanded clones get a size class; other rows say once, few or many, or leave the size out.

len,v_gene,j_gene,d_gene,abundance,CDR3aa,CDR3nt
16,TRBV11-2,TRBJ2-7,.,.,CASSDTTGIFSYEQYF,TGTGCCAGCAGCGACACCACAGGGATTTTCTCCTACGAGCAGTACTTC
17,TRBV30,TRBJ1-4,.,.,CAWMRDGLFVGNEKLFF,TGTGCCTGGATGAGGGATGGGTTATTCGTGGGTAATGAAAAACTGTTTTTT
15,TRBV5-1,TRBJ2-1,TRBD2,few,CASSPGTSGGYEQFF,TGCGCCAGCAGCCCCGGGACTAGCGGGGGGTATGAGCAGTTCTTC
12,TRBV28,TRBJ1-4,.,few,CASSFSAKPTGF,TGTGCCAGCAGTTTTTCGGCGAAACCTACAGGTTTT
15,TRBV10-1,TRBJ2-3,TRBD1,.,CASSARDRGTDTQYF,TGCGCCAGCAGTGCCCGGGACAGGGGCACAGATACGCAGTATTTT
14,TRBV6-4,TRBJ1-3,.,once,CASSDRGELNTIYF,TGTGCCAGCAGTGACAGGGGCGAGCTAAACACCATATATTTT
15,TRBV7-2,TRBJ2-3,TRBD2,.,CASSFDGGAADTQYF,TGTGCCAGCAGCTTTGACGGGGGGGCAGCAGATACGCAGTATTTT
13,TRBV7-9,TRBJ2-2,.,.,CASSSLETGELFF,TGTGCCAGCAGCTCCCTTGAGACCGGGGAGCTGTTTTTT
16,TRBV18,TRBJ1-1,.,.,CASSPLAQGSNTEAFF,TGTGCCAGCTCACCACTAGCTCAGGGGTCAAACACTGAAGCTTTCTTT
15,TRBV7-9,TRBJ2-7,TRBD1,.,CSSSSGTGHLYEQYF,TGTTCCAGCAGTTCCGGGACAGGGCACCTTTACGAGCAGTACTTC
14,TRBV2,TRBJ2-7,TRBD1,.,CASPRQGGSYEQYF,TGTGCCAGTCCGAGACAGGGGGGTTCCTACGAGCAGTACTTC
17,TRBV9,TRBJ2-2,TRBD2,.,CASSVSGLAAHREELFF,TGTGCCAGCAGCGTATCTGGACTAGCGGCCCACCGGGAGGAGCTGTTTTTT
15,TRBV9,TRBJ1-3,.,.,CASSVEGRPGNTIYF,TGTGCCAGCAGCGTAGAAGGCAGGCCTGGAAACACCATATATTTT
11,TRBV12-5,TRBJ1-5,TRBD1,.,CASALTGAQHF,TGTGCTAGTGCCCTAACAGGGGCCCAGCATTTT
14,TRBV7-3,TRBJ2-3,TRBD2,once,CASSKTSPTDTQYF,TGTGCCAGCAGCAAGACTAGCCCCACAGATACGCAGTATTTT
12,TRBV15,TRBJ2-5,.,few,CATSPSTETQYF,TGTGCCACCAGCCCTAGCACGGAGACCCAGTACTTC
14,TRBV4-1,TRBJ2-1,.,.,CASSQEVLGNEQFF,TGCGCCAGCAGCCAGGAGGTACTGGGAAATGAGCAGTTCTTC
15,TRBV6-5,TRBJ1-3,.,.,CASSYGQGSGNTIYF,TGTGCCAGCAGTTACGGTCAGGGGTCTGGAAACACCATATATTTT
16,TRBV11-2,TRBJ2-1,.,.,CASSPPPWQGPGEQFF,TGTGCCAGCAGCCCCCCCCCGTGGCAGGGCCCAGGTGAGCAGTTCTTC
11,TRBV6-6,TRBJ2-7,.,.,CASSSTGRQYF,TGTGCCAGCAGTAGTACAGGGAGGCAGTACTTC
17,TRBV5-1,TRBJ1-1,TRBD1,.,CASSLGRGRLLNTEAFF,TGCGCCAGCAGCTTGGGTAGGGGGCGCTTGCTAAACACTGAAGCTTTCTTT
14,TRBV29-1,TRBJ1-1,.,.,CSVAGQGWITEAFF,TGCAGCGTGGCCGGGCAGGGGTGGATCACTGAAGCTTTCTTT
12,TRBV5-1,TRBJ2-2,.,.,CASSLYSGELFF,TGCGCCAGCAGCTTGTACTCCGGGGAGCTGTTTTTT
12,TRBV29-1,TRBJ1-5,.,.,CSVWGGNQPQHF,TGCAGCGTTTGGGGGGGGAATCAGCCCCAGCATTTT
16,TRBV7-8,TRBJ2-3,.,.,CASRSSGGYGTDTQYF,TGTGCCAGCAGGTCTAGTGGCGGCTATGGCACAGATACGCAGTATTTT
12,TRBV6-5,TRBJ2-2,.,.,CAAKEAGGELFF,TGTGCCGCAAAGGAAGCGGGCGGGGAGCTGTTTTTT
15,TRBV7-3,TRBJ2-7,.,.,CASSPGASRDSEQYF,TGTGCCAGCAGCCCCGGGGCAAGCCGGGACTCCGAGCAGTACTTC
17,TRBV7-8,TRBJ1-5,.,once,CASSATRTGESNQPQHF,TGTGCCAGCAGCGCAACCCGGACTGGAGAGAGCAATCAGCCCCAGCATTTT
15,TRBV28,TRBJ2-1,.,.,CASSLPGSSYNEQFF,TGTGCCAGCAGTTTACCCGGGAGCTCCTACAATGAGCAGTTCTTC
13,TRBV2,TRBJ2-3,TRBD1,.,CASSEKDRGSEYF,TGTGCCAGCAGTGAAAAGGACAGGGGCTCCGAGTATTTT
14,TRBV7-2,TRBJ2-5,.,once,CASSSVASRETQYF,TGTGCCAGCAGCTCCGTAGCTTCTAGGGAGACCCAGTACTTC
14,TRBV19,TRBJ2-7,.,.,CASSSSGHSDEQYF,TGTGCCAGTAGTAGTTCAGGACATTCAGACGAGCAGTACTTC
13,TRBV7-9,TRBJ2-2,.,.,CASSSGVVGELFF,TGTGCCAGCAGCTCAGGGGTGGTCGGGGAGCTGTTTTTT
14,TRBV6-1,TRBJ2-2,.,.,CASRTSTNTGELFF,TGTGCCAGCCGGACTTCCACGAACACCGGGGAGCTGTTTTTT
12,TRBV5-8,TRBJ2-4,.,few,CASSLVGAPVVF,TGTGCCAGCAGCTTAGTGGGGGCTCCCGTTGTCTTC
14,TRBV5-4,TRBJ1-4,.,.,CASSRTVSNEKLFF,TGTGCCAGCAGCCGGACAGTTTCTAATGAAAAACTGTTTTTT
13,TRBV19,TRBJ2-3,.,.,CASSMPYSDTQYF,TGTGCCAGTAGTATGCCGTACTCAGATACGCAGTATTTT
16,TRBV2,TRBJ2-5,.,.,CASRGYGTPGSETQYF,TGTGCCAGCAGAGGGTATGGGACACCCGGGTCAGAGACCCAGTACTTC
13,TRBV7-2,TRBJ1-6,.,few,CASTSSWPQPLHF,TGTGCCAGCACCTCCTCCTGGCCCCAACCCCTCCACTTT
15,TRBV19,TRBJ1-6,.,.,CASSSRTAYNSPLHF,TGTGCCAGTAGCTCAAGGACAGCCTATAATTCACCCCTCCACTTT
12,TRBV2,TRBJ2-1,.,.,CASSEARPSQFF,TGTGCCAGCAGTGAAGCGCGTCCTTCTCAGTTCTTC
14,TRBV6-5,TRBJ2-7,.,.,CASTYGPGAYEQYF,TGTGCCAGCACCTACGGGCCAGGGGCCTACGAGCAGTACTTC